This T cell receptor (beta chain) originates from a study of T cell clonotyping in hematopoietic cell transplantation. Notes on the study in general: Pathologically expanded recipient clonotypes increased progressively from day 30 to day 180 as diversity fell. Few recipient clonotypes overlapped donors; over 95% were de novo at given depth.

Sequencing was performed with immunoSEQ multiplex PCR; in TCRdb, only in-frame clones are kept and a portion is missing. The data contain approximately 22,000 clones, roughly nine tenths of them seen just once; the ten biggest clones take up 3.7%. Time point meaning: recipient sample about 28 days before transplant, after cytoreduction. For this clone: Antigen unknown.

The germline CDR1 and CDR2 sequences are MNHEY and SVGAGI. V shed 4 bases and J 9 bases; nucleotides not matched to a gene: 11. The CDR3 totals 15 residues. This sample comprised peripheral blood mononuclear cells, obtained before stem cell transplant. This chain uses TRBV6-5 with TRBJ2-1; the match to TRBD2 covers 8 bases. The receptor's source is a man aged 18-30 years with biphenotypic leukemia. Some clones in this sample may be carry-over from other donors' samples. The CDR3 DNA reads TGTGCCAGCAGTTTACCGGGACTAGGGGCCGGTGAGCAGTTCTTC. Amino acids: CASSLPGLGAGEQFF.